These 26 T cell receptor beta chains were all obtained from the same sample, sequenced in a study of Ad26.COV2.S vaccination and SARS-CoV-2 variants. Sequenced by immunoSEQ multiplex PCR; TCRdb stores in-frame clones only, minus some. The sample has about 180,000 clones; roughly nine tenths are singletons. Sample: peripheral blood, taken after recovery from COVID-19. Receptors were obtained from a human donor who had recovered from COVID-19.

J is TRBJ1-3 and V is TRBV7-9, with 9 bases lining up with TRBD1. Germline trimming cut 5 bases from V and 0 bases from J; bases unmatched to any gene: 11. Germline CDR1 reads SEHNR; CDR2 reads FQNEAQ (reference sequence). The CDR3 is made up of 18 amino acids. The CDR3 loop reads CASSRTGTGRFSGNTIYF. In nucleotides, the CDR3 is TGTGCCAGCAGCCGAACCGGGACAGGGAGGTTCTCTGGAAACACCATATATTTT.

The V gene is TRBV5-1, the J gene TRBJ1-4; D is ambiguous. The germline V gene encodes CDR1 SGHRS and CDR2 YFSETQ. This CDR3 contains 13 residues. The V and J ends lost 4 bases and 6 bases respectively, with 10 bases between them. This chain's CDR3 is CASSGPGDEKLFF. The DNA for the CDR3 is TGCGCCAGCAGCGGACCCGGGGATGAAAAACTGTTTTTT.

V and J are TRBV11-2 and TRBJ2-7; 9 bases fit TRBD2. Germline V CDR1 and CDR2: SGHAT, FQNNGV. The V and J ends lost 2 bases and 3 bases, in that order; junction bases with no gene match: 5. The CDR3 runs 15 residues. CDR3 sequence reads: CASSLSGTSLYEQYF. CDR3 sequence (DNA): TGTGCCAGCAGCTTATCCGGGACTAGCCTCTACGAGCAGTACTTC.

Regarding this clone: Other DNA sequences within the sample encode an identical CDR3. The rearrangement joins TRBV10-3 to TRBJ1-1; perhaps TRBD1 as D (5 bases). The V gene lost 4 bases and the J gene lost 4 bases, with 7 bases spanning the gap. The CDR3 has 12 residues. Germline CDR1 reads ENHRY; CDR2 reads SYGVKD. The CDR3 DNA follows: TGTGCCATCAGTGGGGGGGGCACTGAAGCTTTCTTT. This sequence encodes CAISGGGTEAFF.

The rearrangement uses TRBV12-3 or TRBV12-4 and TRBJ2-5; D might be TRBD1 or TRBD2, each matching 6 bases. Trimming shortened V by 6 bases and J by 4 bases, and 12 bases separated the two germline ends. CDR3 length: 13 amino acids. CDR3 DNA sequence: TGTGCCAGCAGCCGGGGGCTGGGAGAGACCCAGTACTTC. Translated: CASSRGLGETQYF.

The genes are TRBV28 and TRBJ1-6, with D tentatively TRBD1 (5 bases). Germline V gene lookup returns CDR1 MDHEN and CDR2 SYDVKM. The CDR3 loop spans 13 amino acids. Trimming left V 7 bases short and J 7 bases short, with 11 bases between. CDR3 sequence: CASIRELNSPLHF. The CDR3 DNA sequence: TGTGCCAGCATCAGGGAGCTAAATTCACCCCTCCACTTT.

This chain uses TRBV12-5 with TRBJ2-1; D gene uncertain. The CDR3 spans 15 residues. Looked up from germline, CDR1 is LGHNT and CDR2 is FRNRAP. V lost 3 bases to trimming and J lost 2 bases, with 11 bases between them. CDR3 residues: CASGFTSITYNEQFF. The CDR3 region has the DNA TGTGCTAGTGGTTTCACCAGTATCACCTACAATGAGCAGTTCTTC.

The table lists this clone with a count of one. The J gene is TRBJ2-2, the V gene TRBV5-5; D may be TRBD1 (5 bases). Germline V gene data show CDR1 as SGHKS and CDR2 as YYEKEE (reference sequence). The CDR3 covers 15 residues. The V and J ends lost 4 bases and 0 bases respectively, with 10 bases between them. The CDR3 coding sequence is TGTGCCAGCAGCCTGGGGCGGACGAACACCGGGGAGCTGTTTTTT. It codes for CASSLGRTNTGELFF.

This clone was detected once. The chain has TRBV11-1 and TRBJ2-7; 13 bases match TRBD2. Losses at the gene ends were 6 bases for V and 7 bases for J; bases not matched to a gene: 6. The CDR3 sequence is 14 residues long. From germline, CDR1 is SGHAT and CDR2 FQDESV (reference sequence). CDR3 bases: TGTGCCAGCAGACGACTAGCGGGAGGAGGAGAGCAGTACTTC. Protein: CASRRLAGGGEQYF.

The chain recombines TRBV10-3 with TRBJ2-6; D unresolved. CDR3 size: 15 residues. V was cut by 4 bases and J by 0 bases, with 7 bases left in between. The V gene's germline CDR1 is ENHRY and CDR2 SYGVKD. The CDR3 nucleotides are TGTGCCATCAGTGGTACTTTCTCTGGGGCCAACGTCCTGACTTTC. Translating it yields CAISGTFSGANVLTF.

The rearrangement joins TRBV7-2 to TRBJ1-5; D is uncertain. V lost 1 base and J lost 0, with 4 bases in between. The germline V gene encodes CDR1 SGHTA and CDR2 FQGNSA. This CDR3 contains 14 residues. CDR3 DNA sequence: TGTGCCAGCAGCTTAGTGAGTAGCAATCAGCCCCAGCATTTT. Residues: CASSLVSSNQPQHF.

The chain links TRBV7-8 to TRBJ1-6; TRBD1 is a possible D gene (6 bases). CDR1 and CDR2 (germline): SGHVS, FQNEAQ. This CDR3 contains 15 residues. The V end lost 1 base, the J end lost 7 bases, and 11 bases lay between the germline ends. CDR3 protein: CASSLVRQGNSPLHF. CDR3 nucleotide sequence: TGTGCCAGCAGCTTAGTACGGCAGGGGAATTCACCCCTCCACTTT.

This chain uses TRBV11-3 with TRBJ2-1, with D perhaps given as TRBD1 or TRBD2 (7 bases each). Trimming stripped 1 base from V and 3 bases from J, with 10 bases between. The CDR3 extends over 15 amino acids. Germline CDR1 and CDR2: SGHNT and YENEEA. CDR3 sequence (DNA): TGTGCCAGCAGCTTAGCAGGGGGGGGCTACAATGAGCAGTTCTTC. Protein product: CASSLAGGGYNEQFF.

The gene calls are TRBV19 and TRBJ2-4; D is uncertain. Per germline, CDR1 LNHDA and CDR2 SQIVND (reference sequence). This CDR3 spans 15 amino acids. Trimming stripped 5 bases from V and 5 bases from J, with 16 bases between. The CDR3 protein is CASSLGPGTENIQYF. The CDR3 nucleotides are TGTGCCAGTAGTTTGGGCCCTGGTACCGAAAACATTCAGTACTTC.

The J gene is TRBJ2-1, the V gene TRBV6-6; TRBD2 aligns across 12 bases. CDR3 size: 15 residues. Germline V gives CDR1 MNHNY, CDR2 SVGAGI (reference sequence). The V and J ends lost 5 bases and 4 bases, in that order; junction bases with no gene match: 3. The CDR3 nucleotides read TGTGCCAGCAGTCTAGCGGGAGGGTGGTACAATGAGCAGTTCTTC. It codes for CASSLAGGWYNEQFF.

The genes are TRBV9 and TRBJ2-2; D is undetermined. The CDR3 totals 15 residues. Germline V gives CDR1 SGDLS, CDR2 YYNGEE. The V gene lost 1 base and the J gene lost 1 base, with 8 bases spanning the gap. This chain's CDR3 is CASSVNSRNTGELFF. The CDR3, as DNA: TGTGCCAGCAGCGTAAATAGCAGGAACACCGGGGAGCTGTTTTTT.

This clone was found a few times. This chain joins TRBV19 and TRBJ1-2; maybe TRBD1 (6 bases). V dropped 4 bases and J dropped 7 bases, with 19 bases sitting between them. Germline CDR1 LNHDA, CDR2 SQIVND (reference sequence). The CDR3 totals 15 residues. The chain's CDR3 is CASSTGTDRSAGYTF. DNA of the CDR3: TGTGCCAGTAGTACAGGTACCGACAGGTCGGCTGGCTACACCTTC.

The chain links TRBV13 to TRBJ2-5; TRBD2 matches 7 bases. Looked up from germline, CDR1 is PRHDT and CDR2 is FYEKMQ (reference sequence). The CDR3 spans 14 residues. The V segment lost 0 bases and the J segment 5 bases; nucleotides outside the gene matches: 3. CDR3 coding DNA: TGTGCCAGCAGCTTAGGACCGCGGGGGGAGACCCAGTACTTC. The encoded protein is CASSLGPRGETQYF. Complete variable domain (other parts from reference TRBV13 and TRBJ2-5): AAGVIQSPRHLIKEKRETATLKCYPIPRHDTVYWYQQGPGQDPQFLISFYEKMQSDKGSIPDRFSAQQFSDYHSELNMSSLELGDSALYFCASSLGPRGETQYFGPGTRLLVL.

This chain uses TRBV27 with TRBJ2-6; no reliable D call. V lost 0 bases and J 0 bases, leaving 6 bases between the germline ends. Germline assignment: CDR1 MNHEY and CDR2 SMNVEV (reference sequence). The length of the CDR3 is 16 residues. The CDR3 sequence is CASSLSSLSGANVLTF. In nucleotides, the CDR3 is TGTGCCAGCAGTTTATCCAGCCTCTCTGGGGCCAACGTCCTGACTTTC.

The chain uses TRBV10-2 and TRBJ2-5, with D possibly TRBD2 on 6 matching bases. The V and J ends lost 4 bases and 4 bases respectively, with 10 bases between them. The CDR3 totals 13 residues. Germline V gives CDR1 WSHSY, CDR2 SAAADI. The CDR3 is CASSGLGGETQYF. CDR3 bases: TGCGCCAGCAGTGGACTAGGAGGAGAGACCCAGTACTTC.

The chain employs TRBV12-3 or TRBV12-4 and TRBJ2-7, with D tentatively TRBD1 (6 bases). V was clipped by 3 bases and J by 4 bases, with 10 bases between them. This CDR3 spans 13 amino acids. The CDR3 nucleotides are TGTGCCAGCAGTTTTTCCAGGGGTTACGAGCAGTACTTC. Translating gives CASSFSRGYEQYF.

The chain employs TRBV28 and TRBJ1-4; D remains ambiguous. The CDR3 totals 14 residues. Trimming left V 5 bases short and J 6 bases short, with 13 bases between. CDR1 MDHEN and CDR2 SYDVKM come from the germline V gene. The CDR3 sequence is CASSRTLAYEKLFF. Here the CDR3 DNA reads TGTGCCAGCAGTCGAACGTTGGCATATGAAAAACTGTTTTTT.

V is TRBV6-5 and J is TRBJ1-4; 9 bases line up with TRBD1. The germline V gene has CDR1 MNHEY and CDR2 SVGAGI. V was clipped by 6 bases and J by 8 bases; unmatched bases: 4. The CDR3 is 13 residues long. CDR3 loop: CASRQGAREKLFF. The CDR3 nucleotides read TGTGCCAGCAGACAGGGGGCTCGAGAAAAACTGTTTTTT.

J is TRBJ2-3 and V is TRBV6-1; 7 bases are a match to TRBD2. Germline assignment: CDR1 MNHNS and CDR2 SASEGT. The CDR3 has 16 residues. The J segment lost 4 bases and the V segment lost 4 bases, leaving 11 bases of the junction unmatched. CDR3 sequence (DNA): TGTGCCAGCAGTGTGTACGGCGGGAGTTTCGCAGATACGCAGTATTTT. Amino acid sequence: CASSVYGGSFADTQYF.

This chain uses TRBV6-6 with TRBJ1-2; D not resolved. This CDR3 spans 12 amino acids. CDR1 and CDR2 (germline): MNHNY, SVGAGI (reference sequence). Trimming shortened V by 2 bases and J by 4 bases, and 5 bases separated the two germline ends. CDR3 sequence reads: CASSYGGYGYTF. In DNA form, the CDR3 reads TGTGCCAGCAGTTACGGAGGCTATGGCTACACCTTC.

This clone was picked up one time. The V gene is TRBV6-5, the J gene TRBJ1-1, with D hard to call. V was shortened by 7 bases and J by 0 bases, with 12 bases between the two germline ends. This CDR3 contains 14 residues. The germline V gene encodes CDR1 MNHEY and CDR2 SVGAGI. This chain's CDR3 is CASTMLALNTEAFF. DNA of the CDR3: TGTGCCAGCACTATGTTGGCGTTGAACACTGAAGCTTTCTTT.